This T cell receptor beta chain was identified during a study of identical twins. The study, taken as a whole, reports: Monozygotic twins shared more out-of-frame TCR alpha than recombination models predicted. Compared with unrelated sharing, twin-shared out-of-frame alpha sequences had more low-probability sequences. Zero-insertion results could be subject to partial confounding by invariant MAIT and iNKT cells. For cord blood, abundant beta clonotypes had fewer insertions, unlike memory repertoires, which showed none.

The CDR3 is 15 amino acids. V lost 1 base to trimming and J lost 4 bases; unmatched junction nucleotides: 4. This clonotype was recorded a few times. The antigen remains undetermined. TCRdb re-called the 5' RACE reads through MiXCR, storing one row per CDR3 protein. The repertoire holds approximately 500,000 distinct CDR3 sequences, with 24% as singletons. This sample also appeared in a second study, on T cells expressing NK-cell markers.

This chain connects TRBV12-3 or TRBV12-4 to TRBJ2-3; 8 bases are a match to TRBD2. The receptor was isolated from a young woman in good health. Sequencing used CD4+ T cells sorted from blood. The CDR3 is CASSLGAGVSDTQYF. CDR3 bases: TGTGCCAGCAGTTTAGGAGCGGGAGTTTCAGATACGCAGTATTTT.